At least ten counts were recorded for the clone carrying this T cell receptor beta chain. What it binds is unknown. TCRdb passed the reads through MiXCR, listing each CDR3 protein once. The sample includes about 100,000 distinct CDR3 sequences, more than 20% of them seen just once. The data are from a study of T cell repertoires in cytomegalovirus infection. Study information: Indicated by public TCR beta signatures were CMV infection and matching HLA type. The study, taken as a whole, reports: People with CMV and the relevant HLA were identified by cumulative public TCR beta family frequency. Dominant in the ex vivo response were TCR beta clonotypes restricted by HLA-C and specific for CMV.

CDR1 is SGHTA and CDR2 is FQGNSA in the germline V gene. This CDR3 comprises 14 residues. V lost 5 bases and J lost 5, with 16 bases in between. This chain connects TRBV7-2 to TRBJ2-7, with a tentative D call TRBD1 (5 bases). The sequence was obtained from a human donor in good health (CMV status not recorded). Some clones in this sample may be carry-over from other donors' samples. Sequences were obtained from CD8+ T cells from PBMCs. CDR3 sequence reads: CASSPPRGENEQYF. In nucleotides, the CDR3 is TGTGCCAGCAGCCCCCCAAGGGGCGAGAACGAGCAGTACTTC.